This T cell receptor (beta chain) is from a study of T cells after yellow fever vaccination. Study-level points and caveats: The study re-detected most primary-vaccination clones after the booster (approximately 96% CD4, approximately 87% CD8). Clonotype sharing between CD4 and CD8 compartments was small.

The V gene's germline CDR1 is MNHNS and CDR2 SASEGT. This CDR3 region has 14 residues. With 6 bases removed from V and 2 bases from J, the gap between germline ends came to 14 bases. Production of TCR cDNA was by 5'RACE template switching, which also added a universal primer site and UMIs. Each CDR3 protein gets one entry after TCRdb re-called the 5' RACE reads with MiXCR. The data contain some 560,000 distinct CDR3 sequences, about a sixth of them singletons. In its sample, this clonotype was seen a few times. Its target is unknown. This TCR was recovered from a young man who received the YFV17D yellow fever vaccine. The specimen was PBMCs, collected around 5 days after the first yellow fever vaccination. The rearrangement uses TRBV6-1 and TRBJ2-7; D may be TRBD1 (6 bases). CDR3 protein: CASRQGTGAYEQYV. The DNA for the CDR3 is TGTGCCAGCAGACAGGGTACGGGCGCCTACGAGCAGTACGTC.